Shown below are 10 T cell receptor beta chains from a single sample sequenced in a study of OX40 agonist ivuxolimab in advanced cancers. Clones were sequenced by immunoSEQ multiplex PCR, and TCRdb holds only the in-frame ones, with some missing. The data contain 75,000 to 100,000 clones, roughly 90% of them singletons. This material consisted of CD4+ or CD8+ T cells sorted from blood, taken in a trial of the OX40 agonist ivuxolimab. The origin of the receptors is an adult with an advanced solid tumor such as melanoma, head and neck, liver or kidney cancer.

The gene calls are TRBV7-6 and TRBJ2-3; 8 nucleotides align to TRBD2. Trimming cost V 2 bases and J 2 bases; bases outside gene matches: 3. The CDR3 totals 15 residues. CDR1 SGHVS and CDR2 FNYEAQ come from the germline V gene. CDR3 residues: CASSLIAGHTDTQYF. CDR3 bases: TGTGCCAGCAGCTTAATAGCGGGGCACACAGATACGCAGTATTTT.

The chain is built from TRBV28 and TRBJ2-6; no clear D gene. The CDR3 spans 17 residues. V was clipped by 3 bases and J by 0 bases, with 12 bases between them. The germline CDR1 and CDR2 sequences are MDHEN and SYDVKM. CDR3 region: CASSFTYRRSGANVLTF. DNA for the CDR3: TGTGCCAGCAGTTTCACATATCGGCGCTCTGGGGCCAACGTCCTGACTTTC.

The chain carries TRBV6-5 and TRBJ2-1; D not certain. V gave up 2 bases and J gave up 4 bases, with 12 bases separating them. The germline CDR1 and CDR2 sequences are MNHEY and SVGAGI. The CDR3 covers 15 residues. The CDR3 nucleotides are TGTGCCAGCAGTTACACCCGGGCCAAATACAATGAGCAGTTCTTC. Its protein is CASSYTRAKYNEQFF.

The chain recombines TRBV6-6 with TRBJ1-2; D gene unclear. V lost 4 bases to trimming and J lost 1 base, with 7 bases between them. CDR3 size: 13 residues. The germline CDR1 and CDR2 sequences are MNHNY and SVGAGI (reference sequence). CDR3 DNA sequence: TGTGCCAGCAGTTCCACAGATAACTATGGCTACACCTTC. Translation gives CASSSTDNYGYTF.

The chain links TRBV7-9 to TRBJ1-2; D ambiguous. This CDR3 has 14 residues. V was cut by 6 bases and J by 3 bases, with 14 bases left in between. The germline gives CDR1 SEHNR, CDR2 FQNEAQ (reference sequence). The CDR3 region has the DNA TGTGCCAGCAGTCGAGACACCTTTTACTATGGCTACACCTTC. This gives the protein CASSRDTFYYGYTF.

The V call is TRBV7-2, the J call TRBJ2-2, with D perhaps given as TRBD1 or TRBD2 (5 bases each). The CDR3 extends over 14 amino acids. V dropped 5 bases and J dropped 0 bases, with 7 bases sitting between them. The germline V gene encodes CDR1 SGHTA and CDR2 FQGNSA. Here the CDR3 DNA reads TGTGCCAGCAGCCCGGGACCGAACACCGGGGAGCTGTTTTTT. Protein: CASSPGPNTGELFF.

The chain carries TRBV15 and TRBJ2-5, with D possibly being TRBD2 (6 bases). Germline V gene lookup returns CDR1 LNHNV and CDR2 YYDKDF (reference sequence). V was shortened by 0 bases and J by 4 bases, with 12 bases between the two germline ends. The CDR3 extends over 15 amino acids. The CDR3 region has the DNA TGTGCCACCAGCAGAGATCTTGGAGGGTTAGAGACCCAGTACTTC. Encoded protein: CATSRDLGGLETQYF.

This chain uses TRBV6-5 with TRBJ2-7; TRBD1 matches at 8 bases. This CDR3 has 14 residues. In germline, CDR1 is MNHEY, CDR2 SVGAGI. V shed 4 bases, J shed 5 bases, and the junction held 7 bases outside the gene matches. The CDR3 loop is CASSWDRSLDEQYF. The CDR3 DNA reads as TGTGCCAGCAGTTGGGACAGGTCTTTGGACGAGCAGTACTTC.

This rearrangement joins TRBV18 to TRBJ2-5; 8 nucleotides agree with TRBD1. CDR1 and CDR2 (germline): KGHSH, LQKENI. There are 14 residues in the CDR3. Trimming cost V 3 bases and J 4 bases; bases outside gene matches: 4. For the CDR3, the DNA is TGTGCCAGCTCACCGGACAGGGTTCGAGAGACCCAGTACTTC. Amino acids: CASSPDRVRETQYF.

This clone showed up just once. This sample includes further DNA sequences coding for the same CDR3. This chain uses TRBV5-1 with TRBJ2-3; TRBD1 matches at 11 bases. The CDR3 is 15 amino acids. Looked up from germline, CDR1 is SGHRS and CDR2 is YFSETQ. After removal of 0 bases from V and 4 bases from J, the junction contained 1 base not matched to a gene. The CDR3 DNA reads TGCGCCAGCAGCTTGGGGACAGGGGGCGCAGATACGCAGTATTTT. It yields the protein CASSLGTGGADTQYF.